Presented here are 8 T cell receptor beta chains from one specimen sequenced in a study of follicular helper T cells after annual influenza vaccination. Method: immunoSEQ multiplex PCR; TCRdb's copy keeps in-frame clones and lacks some. This sample has roughly 7,100 clones, with over 75% found just once. Time point indicated: 2015-2016 season, 7 days after influenza vaccination. The sequencing here drew on CXCR5- memory CD4+ T cells sorted from blood, taken 7 days after influenza vaccination. Source of these receptors: an adult who received the influenza vaccine.

The V call is TRBV11-3, the J call TRBJ2-7, with D possibly TRBD1 on 6 matching bases. The V end was cut by 5 bases, the J end by 3 bases, with 11 bases between. CDR1 is SGHNT and CDR2 is YENEEA in the germline V gene. This CDR3 is 13 amino acids long. The CDR3 sequence is CASSHGGHYEQYF. The CDR3 DNA sequence: TGTGCCAGCAGCCATGGGGGCCACTACGAGCAGTACTTC.

This sequence joins TRBV10-3 and TRBJ2-7; D is perhaps TRBD2 (7 bases). Germline V lookup: CDR1 ENHRY, CDR2 SYGVKD. The ends were cut back, 2 bases at V and 6 bases at J, with 14 bases in the middle. The CDR3 totals 14 residues. CDR3 amino acids: CAISERTGGSEQYF. CDR3 nucleotides: TGTGCCATCAGTGAGCGAACGGGGGGCTCCGAGCAGTACTTC.

The chain employs TRBV11-2 and TRBJ2-3, with TRBD1 as a possible D gene (5 bases). V was cut by 0 bases and J by 2 bases, with 9 bases left in between. This CDR3 is 15 amino acids long. Germline CDR1 is SGHAT and CDR2 is FQNNGV. CDR3 in amino acids: CASSLDDRFTDTQYF. In nucleotides, the CDR3 is TGTGCCAGCAGCTTAGACGACAGATTCACAGATACGCAGTATTTT.

The CDR3 loop is CASSQGLAAYEQYF. The CDR3 DNA reads as TGTGCCAGCAGCCAGGGACTAGCGGCCTACGAGCAGTACTTC. J is TRBJ2-7 and V is TRBV7-9; 11 bases line up with TRBD2. The J segment lost 2 bases and the V segment lost 5 bases, leaving 2 bases of the junction unmatched. CDR1 and CDR2 from the germline V gene are SEHNR and FQNEAQ (reference sequence). This CDR3 region has 14 residues.

The chain uses TRBV12-5 and TRBJ2-1, with 11 nucleotides matching TRBD2. Per germline, CDR1 LGHNT and CDR2 FRNRAP. The ends lost 1 base at V and 4 bases at J; junction bases unmatched: 0. This CDR3 is built from 15 residues. CDR3 DNA sequence: TGTGCTAGTGGTTTGGGACTAGCGGGGTACAATGAGCAGTTCTTC. It codes for CASGLGLAGYNEQFF.

V is TRBV5-1 and J is TRBJ1-1; no definite D call. Germline CDR1 reads SGHRS; CDR2 reads YFSETQ. This CDR3 contains 16 residues. V was cut by 2 bases and J by 3 bases, with 17 bases left in between. CDR3 sequence: CASSLVSGKRDTEAFF. CDR3 coding DNA: TGCGCCAGCAGCTTAGTATCCGGAAAGAGGGACACTGAAGCTTTCTTT.

This chain connects TRBV4-1 to TRBJ2-1; the D gene is possibly TRBD2 (6 bases). Trimming pared 4 bases from V and 4 bases from J, leaving 14 bases between. Germline CDR1 and CDR2: MGHRA and YSYEKL. The CDR3 contains 15 residues. CDR3 nucleotides: TGCGCCAGCAGCCGATCGGGGGATAGGTACAATGAGCAGTTCTTC. It translates to CASSRSGDRYNEQFF.

This clone was found once. The chain has TRBV6-6 and TRBJ1-3, with D uncertain. V shed 4 bases and J shed 4 bases, with 8 bases lying between them. The CDR3 runs 13 residues. In germline, CDR1 is MNHNY, CDR2 SVGAGI (reference sequence). For the CDR3, the DNA is TGTGCCAGCAGTTCCACTGGGGGAAACACCATATATTTT. It yields the protein CASSSTGGNTIYF.